The 3 T cell receptor beta chains in this list originate from one sample, sequenced in a study of blood T cell repertoires in COVID-19. Sequencing was performed with immunoSEQ multiplex PCR; in TCRdb, only in-frame clones are kept and a portion is missing. The table shows about 15,000 clones, with roughly 91% occurring only once. Sequencing was done on a sample of peripheral blood. These receptors all stem from a woman at least 80 years old with COVID-19, enrolled during active disease.

This chain connects TRBV19 to TRBJ2-1; D possibly corresponds to TRBD1 (6 bases). CDR1 is LNHDA and CDR2 is SQIVND in the germline V gene (reference sequence). Trimming stripped 7 bases from V and 5 bases from J, with 33 bases between. The CDR3 is 20 residues long. The DNA for the CDR3 is TGTGCCAGTAAACGGATACCCCCGGGACACGAAAGGGGGACGGACAATGAGCAGTTCTTC. Protein product: CASKRIPPGHERGTDNEQFF.

CDR3 in amino acids: CASSTYTSGSITGELFF. CDR3 nucleotide sequence: TGCGCCAGCAGCACCTACACTAGCGGGAGTATCACCGGGGAGCTGTTTTTT. The chain has TRBV5-1 and TRBJ2-2; 11 positions agree with TRBD2. V shed 4 bases and J 4 bases; nucleotides not matched to a gene: 9. The CDR3 is made up of 17 amino acids. Germline V gene sequence: CDR1 SGHRS, CDR2 YFSETQ.

The rearrangement links TRBV25-1 to TRBJ2-7; no firm D call. V dropped 5 bases and J dropped 3 bases, with 5 bases sitting between them. Germline V CDR1 and CDR2: MGHDK, SYGVNS. This CDR3 spans 11 amino acids. CDR3 nucleotide sequence: TGTGCCAGCAGTTTATACTACGAGCAGTACTTC. Encoded protein: CASSLYYEQYF.